Following are 20 T cell receptor beta chains from one sample sequenced in a study of cytomegalovirus exposure and HLA in healthy donors. Amplification used 60 Vbeta primers and 13 Jbeta primers. Profiling relied on immunoSEQ multiplex PCR, and the TCRdb table lists in-frame clones only, not all of them. The sample lists 75,000 to 95,000 clones; approximately 84% were seen once. Specimen: PBMCs. Every receptor here comes from a woman aged 18-30 years in good health and CMV-seropositive.

The gene calls are TRBV14 and TRBJ2-6, with D maybe TRBD1 (5 bases). With 0 bases removed from V and 0 bases from J, the gap between germline ends came to 15 bases. The CDR3 has 19 amino acids. CDR1 is SGHDN, CDR2 FVKESK, per germline. The CDR3 DNA is TGTGCCAGCAGCCAAGAATATACGGGCCAGGGCTCTGGGGCCAACGTCCTGACTTTC. Encoded protein: CASSQEYTGQGSGANVLTF. Based on the CDR3 plus reference TRBV14 and TRBJ2-6, the full variable domain is EAGVTQFPSHSVIEKGQTVTLRCDPISGHDNLYWYRRVMGKEIKFLLHFVKESKQDESGMPNNRFLAERTGGTYSTLKVQPAELEDSGVYFCASSQEYTGQGSGANVLTFGAGSRLTVL.

This rearrangement joins TRBV11-2 to TRBJ2-5; D gene uncertain. This CDR3 contains 11 residues. The germline gives CDR1 SGHAT, CDR2 FQNNGV. V lost 2 bases and J 5 bases, leaving 3 bases between the germline ends. CDR3 sequence reads: CASSLLETQYF. Here the CDR3 DNA reads TGTGCCAGCAGCTTACTGGAGACCCAGTACTTC. Full variable domain (missing parts from reference TRBV11-2 and TRBJ2-5): EAGVAQSPRYKIIEKRQSVAFWCNPISGHATLYWYQQILGQGPKLLIQFQNNGVVDDSQLPKDRFSAERLKGVDSTLKIQPAKLEDSAVYLCASSLLETQYFGPGTRLLVL.

This chain joins TRBV28 and TRBJ1-2, with D unresolved. CDR3 length equals 15 residues. The germline V gene encodes CDR1 MDHEN and CDR2 SYDVKM. Trimming took off 5 bases at V and 0 bases at J, with 13 bases between the two ends. Written as DNA, the CDR3 is TGTGCCAGCAGTCTACCCTATAGAACTAACTATGGCTACACCTTC. Its translation is CASSLPYRTNYGYTF.

This chain joins TRBV7-3 and TRBJ1-2; 8 nucleotides align to TRBD1. Germline V CDR1 and CDR2: SGHTA, FQGTGA. V lost 5 bases and J lost 3; bases outside the gene matches: 5. This CDR3 is 14 amino acids long. CDR3 bases: TGTGCCAGCAGCAACCCGGGACAGGACTATGGCTACACCTTC. Protein product: CASSNPGQDYGYTF.

This clone was detected a few times. This chain uses TRBV15 with TRBJ1-2; 7 bases line up with TRBD1. With 3 bases clipped from V and 7 bases from J, the junction kept 5 bases outside the gene matches. Germline V gives CDR1 LNHNV, CDR2 YYDKDF (reference sequence). The CDR3 is 13 residues long. DNA for the CDR3: TGTGCCACCAGCAGGGACAGGCGGAGTGGCTACACCTTC. It encodes CATSRDRRSGYTF. Full variable domain (missing parts from reference TRBV15 and TRBJ1-2): DAMVIQNPRYQVTQFGKPVTLSCSQTLNHNVMYWYQQKSSQAPKLLFHYYDKDFNNEADTPDNFQSRRPNTSFCFLDIRSPGLGDTAMYLCATSRDRRSGYTFGSGTRLTVV.

There are a few counts of this clone. The V and J genes are TRBV5-1 and TRBJ2-3; TRBD1 agrees at 7 bases. Germline-derived CDR1 and CDR2 are SGHRS and YFSETQ. CDR3 length: 16 amino acids. Germline trimming cut 2 bases from V and 4 bases from J; bases unmatched to any gene: 10. As DNA, the CDR3 is TGCGCCAGCAGCTTAGGGAGACAGGGAAGTGCAGATACGCAGTATTTT. It specifies CASSLGRQGSADTQYF.

This clone was recorded once. The V gene is TRBV27, the J gene TRBJ2-3; TRBD2 agrees at 7 bases. The CDR3 runs 15 residues. Germline values: CDR1 MNHEY, CDR2 SMNVEV (reference sequence). The V segment lost 3 bases and the J segment 5 bases; nucleotides outside the gene matches: 8. DNA of the CDR3: TGTGCCAGCAGTTTGTCGAGGGAGCGGGGAGATACGCAGTATTTT. It specifies CASSLSRERGDTQYF.

This clone has only one observation. This chain links TRBV4-2 with TRBJ2-7; 9 bases are a match to TRBD2. The length of the CDR3 is 18 residues. J was trimmed by 0 bases and V by 0 bases; bases with no gene match: 9. From germline, CDR1 is LGHNA and CDR2 YNFKEQ. The DNA of the CDR3 is TGTGCCAGCAGCCAAGATTCTAGCGGGATAGAGACCTCCTACGAGCAGTACTTC. Its translation: CASSQDSSGIETSYEQYF.

The V and J genes are TRBV6-1 and TRBJ1-1; TRBD1 aligns across 7 bases. Germline V gene data show CDR1 as MNHNS and CDR2 as SASEGT. The CDR3 contains 14 residues. V lost 6 bases to trimming and J lost 8 bases; unmatched junction nucleotides: 12. CDR3 bases: TGTGCCAGCAGCGCTCGGACAGGCCCAACCGAAGCTTTCTTT. The encoded protein is CASSARTGPTEAFF.

The chain uses TRBV19 and TRBJ2-5; a possible D gene is TRBD2 (5 bases). Germline assignment: CDR1 LNHDA and CDR2 SQIVND (reference sequence). CDR3 size: 15 residues. V was clipped by 4 bases and J by 2 bases, with 14 bases between them. CDR3 in amino acids: CASSKLGGSQETQYF. The CDR3 region has the DNA TGTGCCAGTAGTAAGTTGGGTGGGAGTCAAGAGACCCAGTACTTC.

V usage is TRBV5-4 and J usage is TRBJ2-7; possible D gene TRBD1, 6 bases. From germline, CDR1 is SGHNT and CDR2 YYREEE (reference sequence). The CDR3 contains 18 residues. V shed 0 bases and J shed 2 bases, with 21 bases lying between them. CDR3 sequence reads: CASSLASTLTGTPYEQYF. Here the CDR3 DNA reads TGTGCCAGCAGCTTGGCCTCTACTCTGACAGGAACTCCCTACGAGCAGTACTTC.

The chain joins TRBV7-9 to TRBJ2-7; D is undetermined. V was shortened by 3 bases and J by 6 bases, with 9 bases between the two germline ends. The CDR3 runs to 12 residues. Germline V gene sequence: CDR1 SEHNR, CDR2 FQNEAQ (reference sequence). This chain's CDR3 is CASSFGLGEQYF. The DNA for the CDR3 is TGTGCCAGCAGCTTTGGTCTAGGCGAGCAGTACTTC.

V and J are TRBV6-5 and TRBJ2-1, with 10 bases matching TRBD2. The germline gives CDR1 MNHEY, CDR2 SVGAGI. This CDR3 has 15 residues. Trimming at V came to 6 bases and at J to 5 bases, leaving 7 bases not matched to a gene. CDR3 in DNA: TGTGCCAGCAGCAAAGCGGGGGGGCCCGACAATGAGCAGTTCTTC. As protein: CASSKAGGPDNEQFF.

This rearrangement joins TRBV6-1 to TRBJ2-5, with D maybe TRBD1 (6 bases). Germline V gives CDR1 MNHNS, CDR2 SASEGT. Trimming took off 3 bases at V and 9 bases at J, with 8 bases between the two ends. The CDR3 is made up of 11 amino acids. The CDR3 bases are TGTGCCAGCAGTGATGGGGGCCCCCAGTACTTC. This translates into CASSDGGPQYF.

The chain links TRBV5-1 to TRBJ1-4; D remains unclear. Germline V gene sequence: CDR1 SGHRS, CDR2 YFSETQ. The CDR3 has 14 residues. Trimming shortened V by 0 bases and J by 8 bases, and 11 bases separated the two germline ends. The CDR3, as DNA: TGCGCCAGCAGCTTGGGCCAGCGGGCGGAAAAACTGTTTTTT. It is translated as CASSLGQRAEKLFF.

Written as DNA, the CDR3 is TGTGCCAGCAGTTTAGGTCCCCTCGGGGTCACAGATACGCAGTATTTT. This codes for CASSLGPLGVTDTQYF. This chain joins TRBV28 and TRBJ2-3, with D tentatively TRBD2 (5 bases). V shed 2 bases and J shed 2 bases, with 14 bases lying between them. This CDR3 is built from 16 residues. The germline gives CDR1 MDHEN, CDR2 SYDVKM.

This rearrangement joins TRBV9 to TRBJ1-2, with 10 bases fitting TRBD1. The ends lost 3 bases at V and 8 bases at J; junction bases unmatched: 4. In germline, CDR1 is SGDLS, CDR2 YYNGEE. This CDR3 is 13 amino acids long. The CDR3 DNA reads as TGTGCCAGCAGCGCCCGGGACAGGGGAGGCTACACCTTC. Translating it yields CASSARDRGGYTF. The whole variable domain, filled in from reference TRBV9 and TRBJ1-2, reads DSGVTQTPKHLITATGQRVTLRCSPRSGDLSVYWYQQSLDQGLQFLIQYYNGEERAKGNILERFSAQQFPDLHSELNLSSLELGDSALYFCASSARDRGGYTFGSGTRLTVV.

The rearrangement uses TRBV28 and TRBJ2-3, with D perhaps TRBD2 (5 bases). Trimming shortened V by 7 bases and J by 2 bases, and 10 bases separated the two germline ends. Per germline, CDR1 MDHEN and CDR2 SYDVKM. CDR3 length equals 13 residues. This chain's CDR3 is CASNPGSTDTQYF. DNA for the CDR3: TGTGCCAGCAACCCGGGATCCACAGATACGCAGTATTTT.

The V and J genes are TRBV5-8 and TRBJ1-3; 7 nucleotides align to TRBD1. Trimming cost V 4 bases and J 0 bases; bases outside gene matches: 10. The CDR3 sequence is 17 residues long. Germline-derived CDR1 and CDR2 are SGHTS and YDEGEE. The CDR3 coding sequence is TGTGCCAGCAGCCTTGGGAATACAGGGGCCTCTGGAAACACCATATATTTT. Protein product: CASSLGNTGASGNTIYF.

The chain links TRBV5-1 to TRBJ1-6; 8 bases align to TRBD1. The CDR3 is 14 residues long. V shed 4 bases and J 7 bases; nucleotides not matched to a gene: 4. Germline V gene data show CDR1 as SGHRS and CDR2 as YFSETQ. The CDR3 here is CASSPGGWNSPLHF. CDR3 nucleotides: TGCGCCAGCAGCCCAGGGGGCTGGAATTCACCCCTCCACTTT.